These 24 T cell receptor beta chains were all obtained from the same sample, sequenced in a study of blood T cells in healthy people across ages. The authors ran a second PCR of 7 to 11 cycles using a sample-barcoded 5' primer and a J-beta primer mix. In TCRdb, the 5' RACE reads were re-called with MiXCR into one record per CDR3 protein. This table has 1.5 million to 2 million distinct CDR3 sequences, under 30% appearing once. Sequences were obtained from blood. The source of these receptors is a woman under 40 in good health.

In DNA form, the CDR3 reads TGTGCCAGCAGCTTTCGGACAGGTGGCTACACCTTC. This gives the protein CASSFRTGGYTF. V gene TRBV7-2 combines with J gene TRBJ1-2, with 7 bases aligning to TRBD1. The CDR3 is 12 residues long. The germline V gene encodes CDR1 SGHTA and CDR2 FQGNSA. V gave up 3 bases and J gave up 7 bases; unmatched junction bases: 2. Variable domain in full (rest from reference TRBV7-2 and TRBJ1-2): GAGVSQSPSNKVTEKGKDVELRCDPISGHTALYWYRQSLGQGLEFLIYFQGNSAPDKSGLPSDRFSAERTGGSVSTLTIQRTQQEDSAVYLCASSFRTGGYTFGSGTRLTVV.

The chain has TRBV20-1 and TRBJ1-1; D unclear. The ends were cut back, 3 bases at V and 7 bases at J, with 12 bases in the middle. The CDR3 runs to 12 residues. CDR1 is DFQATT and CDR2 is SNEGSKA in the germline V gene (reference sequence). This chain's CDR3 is CSASMEVSEAFF. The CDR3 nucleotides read TGCAGTGCTAGCATGGAGGTCAGTGAAGCTTTCTTT.

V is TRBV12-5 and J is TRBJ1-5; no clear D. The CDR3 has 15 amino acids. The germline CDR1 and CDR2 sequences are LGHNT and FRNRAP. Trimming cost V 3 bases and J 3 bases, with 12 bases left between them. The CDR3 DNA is TGTGCTAGTGGTTTTGTATCGTATAACAATCAGCCCCAGCATTTT. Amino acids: CASGFVSYNNQPQHF.

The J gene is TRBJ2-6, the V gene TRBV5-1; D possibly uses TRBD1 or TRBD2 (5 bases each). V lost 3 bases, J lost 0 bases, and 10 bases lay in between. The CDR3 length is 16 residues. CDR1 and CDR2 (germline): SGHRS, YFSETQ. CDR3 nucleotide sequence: TGCGCCAGCAGCTCGGGACGGTTCTCTGGGGCCAACGTCCTGACTTTC. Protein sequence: CASSSGRFSGANVLTF.

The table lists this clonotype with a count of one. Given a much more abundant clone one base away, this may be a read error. In DNA form, the CDR3 reads TGTGCCACCAGTCCAGGGCGAGTCTATGGCTACACCTTC. Translating gives CATSPGRVYGYTF. The chain joins TRBV24-1 to TRBJ1-2, with D tentatively TRBD1 (5 bases). Trimming removed 6 bases from V and 4 bases from J, with 11 bases in between. This CDR3 is built from 13 residues. The germline V gene has CDR1 KGHDR and CDR2 SFDVKD.

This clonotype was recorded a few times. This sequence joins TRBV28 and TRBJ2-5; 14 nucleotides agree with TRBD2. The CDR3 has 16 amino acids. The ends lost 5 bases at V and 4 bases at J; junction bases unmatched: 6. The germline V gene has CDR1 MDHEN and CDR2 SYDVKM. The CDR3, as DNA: TGTGCCAGCAGTGTACGGACTAGCGGGGGGCGAGAGACCCAGTACTTC. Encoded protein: CASSVRTSGGRETQYF.

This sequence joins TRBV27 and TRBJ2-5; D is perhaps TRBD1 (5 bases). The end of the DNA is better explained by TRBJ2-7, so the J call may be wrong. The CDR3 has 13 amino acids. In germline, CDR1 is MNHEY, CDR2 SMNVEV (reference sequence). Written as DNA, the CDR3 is TGTGCCAGCAGTTTATGGGCAGGGAACGAGCAGTACTTC. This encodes CASSLWAGNEQYF.

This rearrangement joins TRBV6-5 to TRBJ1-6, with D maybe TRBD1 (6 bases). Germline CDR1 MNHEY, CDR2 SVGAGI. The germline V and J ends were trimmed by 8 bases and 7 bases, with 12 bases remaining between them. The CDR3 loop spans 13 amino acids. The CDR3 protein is CASSDSTNSPLHF. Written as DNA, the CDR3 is TGTGCCAGCTCGGACAGCACCAATTCACCCCTCCACTTT.

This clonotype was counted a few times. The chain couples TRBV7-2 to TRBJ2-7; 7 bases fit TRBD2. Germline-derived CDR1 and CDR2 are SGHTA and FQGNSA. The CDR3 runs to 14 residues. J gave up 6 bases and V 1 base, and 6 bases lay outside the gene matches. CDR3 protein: CASSLGTRGTEQYF. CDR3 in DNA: TGTGCCAGCAGCTTAGGGACTAGAGGGACCGAGCAGTACTTC.

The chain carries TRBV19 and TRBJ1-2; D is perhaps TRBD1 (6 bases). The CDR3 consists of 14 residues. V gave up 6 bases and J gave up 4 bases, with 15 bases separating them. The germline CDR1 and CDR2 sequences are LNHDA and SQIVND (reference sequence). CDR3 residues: CASREGGRAYGYTF. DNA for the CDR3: TGTGCCAGTAGGGAAGGGGGGCGGGCCTATGGCTACACCTTC.

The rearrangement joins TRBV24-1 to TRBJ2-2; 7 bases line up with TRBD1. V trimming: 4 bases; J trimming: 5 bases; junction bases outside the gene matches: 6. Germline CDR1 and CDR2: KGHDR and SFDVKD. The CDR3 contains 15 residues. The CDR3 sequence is CATSDPRQGTGELFF. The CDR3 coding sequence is TGTGCCACCAGTGACCCTCGACAGGGAACCGGGGAGCTGTTTTTT.

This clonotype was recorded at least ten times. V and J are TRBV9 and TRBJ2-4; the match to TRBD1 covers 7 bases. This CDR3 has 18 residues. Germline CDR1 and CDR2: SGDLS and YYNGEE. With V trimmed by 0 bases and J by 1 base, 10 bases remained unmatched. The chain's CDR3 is CASSVAPGDRGAKNIQYF. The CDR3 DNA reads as TGTGCCAGCAGCGTAGCCCCTGGGGACAGAGGGGCCAAAAACATTCAGTACTTC.

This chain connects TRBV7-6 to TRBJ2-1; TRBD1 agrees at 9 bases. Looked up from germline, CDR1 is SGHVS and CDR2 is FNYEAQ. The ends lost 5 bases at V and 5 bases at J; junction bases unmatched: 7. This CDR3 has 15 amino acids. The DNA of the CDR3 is TGTGCCAGCAGCCAGACCGGGACAGGGAACAATGAGCAGTTCTTC. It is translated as CASSQTGTGNNEQFF.

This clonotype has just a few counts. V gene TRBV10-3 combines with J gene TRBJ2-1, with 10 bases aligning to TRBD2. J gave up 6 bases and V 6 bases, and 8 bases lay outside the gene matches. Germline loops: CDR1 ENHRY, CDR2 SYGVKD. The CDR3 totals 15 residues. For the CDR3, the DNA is TGTGCCATCAGACCGAGCGGGAGGGCAAGCAATGAGCAGTTCTTC. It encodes CAIRPSGRASNEQFF.

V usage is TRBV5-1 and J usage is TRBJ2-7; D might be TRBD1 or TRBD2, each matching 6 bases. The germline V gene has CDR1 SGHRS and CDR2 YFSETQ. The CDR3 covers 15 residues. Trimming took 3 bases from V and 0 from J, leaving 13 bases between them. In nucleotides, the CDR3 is TGCGCCAGCAGCTGGGGGCTCGGGGGCTCCTACGAGCAGTACTTC. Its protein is CASSWGLGGSYEQYF.

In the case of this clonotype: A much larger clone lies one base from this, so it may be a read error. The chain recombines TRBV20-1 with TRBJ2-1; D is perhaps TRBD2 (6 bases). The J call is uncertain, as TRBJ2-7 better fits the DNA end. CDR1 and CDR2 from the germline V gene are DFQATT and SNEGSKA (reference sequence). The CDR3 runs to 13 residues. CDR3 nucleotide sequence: TGCAGTGCTTCGGGAGTCTCCTACAATGAGCAGTACTTC. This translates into CSASGVSYNEQYF.

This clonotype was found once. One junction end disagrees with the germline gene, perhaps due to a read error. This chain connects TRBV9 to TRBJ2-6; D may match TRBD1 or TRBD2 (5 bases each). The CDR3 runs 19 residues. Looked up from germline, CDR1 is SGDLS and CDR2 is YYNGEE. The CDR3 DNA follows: TGTGCCAGCAGCGTAGACCGTAGGACGGGGACCTCTGGGGCCAACGTCCGGACTTTC. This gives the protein CASSVDRRTGTSGANVRTF.

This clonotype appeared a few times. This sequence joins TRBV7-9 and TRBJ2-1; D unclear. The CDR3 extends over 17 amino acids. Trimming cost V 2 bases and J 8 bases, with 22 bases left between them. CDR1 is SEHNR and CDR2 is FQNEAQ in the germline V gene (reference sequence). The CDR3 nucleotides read TGTGCCAGCAGCTTAAGAGAAGGTTTCTTAACGGATTATGAGCAGTTCTTC. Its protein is CASSLREGFLTDYEQFF.

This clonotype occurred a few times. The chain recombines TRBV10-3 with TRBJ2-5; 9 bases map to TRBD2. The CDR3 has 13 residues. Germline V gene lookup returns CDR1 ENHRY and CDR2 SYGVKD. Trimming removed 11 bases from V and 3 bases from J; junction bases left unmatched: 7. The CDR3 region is CAAHSSGKETQYF. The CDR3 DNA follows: TGTGCCGCCCACTCTAGCGGGAAAGAGACCCAGTACTTC.

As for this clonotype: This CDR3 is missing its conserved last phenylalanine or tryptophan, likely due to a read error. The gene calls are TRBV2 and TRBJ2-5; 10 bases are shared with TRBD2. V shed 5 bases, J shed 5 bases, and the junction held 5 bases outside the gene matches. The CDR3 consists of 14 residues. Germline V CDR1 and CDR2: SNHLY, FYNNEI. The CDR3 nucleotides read TGTGCCAGCAGTAGGACTAGCGGCTTGGAGACCCAGTACGTC. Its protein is CASSRTSGLETQYV.

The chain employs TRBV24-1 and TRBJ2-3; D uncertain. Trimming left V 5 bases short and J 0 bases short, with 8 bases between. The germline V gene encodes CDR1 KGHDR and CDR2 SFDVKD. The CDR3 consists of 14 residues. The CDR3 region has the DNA TGTGCCACCAGTGGAACATCTAGCACAGATACGCAGTATTTT. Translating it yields CATSGTSSTDTQYF.

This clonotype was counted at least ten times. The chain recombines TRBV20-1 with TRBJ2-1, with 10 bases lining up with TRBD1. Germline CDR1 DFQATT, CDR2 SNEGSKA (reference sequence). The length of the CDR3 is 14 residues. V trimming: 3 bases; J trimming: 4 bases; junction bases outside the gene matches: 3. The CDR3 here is CSASDRGLYNEQFF. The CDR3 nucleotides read TGCAGTGCTAGCGACAGGGGGCTGTACAATGAGCAGTTCTTC.

CDR3 DNA: TGTGCCAGCAGACTCGGACACAGCGCCTACGAGCAGTTCTTC. Its translation is CASRLGHSAYEQFF. The chain couples TRBV12-3 or TRBV12-4 to TRBJ2-1, with TRBD1 as a possible D gene (5 bases). This CDR3 region has 14 residues. V dropped 6 bases and J dropped 10 bases, with 19 bases sitting between them.

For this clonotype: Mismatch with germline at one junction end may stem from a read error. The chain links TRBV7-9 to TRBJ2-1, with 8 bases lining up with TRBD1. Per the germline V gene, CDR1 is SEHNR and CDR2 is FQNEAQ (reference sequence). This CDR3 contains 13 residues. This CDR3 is CAGSFIGQGEQFF. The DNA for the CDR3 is TGTGCCGGCAGCTTCATAGGACAGGGTGAGCAGTTCTTC.